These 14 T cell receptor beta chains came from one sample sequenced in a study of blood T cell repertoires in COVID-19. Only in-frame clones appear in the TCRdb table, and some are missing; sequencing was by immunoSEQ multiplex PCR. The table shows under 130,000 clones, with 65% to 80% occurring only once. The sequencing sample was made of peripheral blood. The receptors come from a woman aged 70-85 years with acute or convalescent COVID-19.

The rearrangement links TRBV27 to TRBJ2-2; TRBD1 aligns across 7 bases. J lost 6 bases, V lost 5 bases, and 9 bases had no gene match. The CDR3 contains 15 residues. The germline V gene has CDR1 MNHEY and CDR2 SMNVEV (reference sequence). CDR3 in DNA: TGTGCCAGCAGTCTAAACAGGGGCTATGCCGGGGAGCTGTTTTTT. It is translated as CASSLNRGYAGELFF.

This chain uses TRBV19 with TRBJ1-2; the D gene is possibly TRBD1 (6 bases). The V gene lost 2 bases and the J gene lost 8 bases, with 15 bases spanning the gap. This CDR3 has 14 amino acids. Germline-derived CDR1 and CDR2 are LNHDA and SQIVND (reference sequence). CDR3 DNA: TGTGCCAGTAGTATAAATCCAGGGGCGAGGGGCTACACCTTC. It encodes CASSINPGARGYTF.

The CDR3 region has the DNA TGCGCCAGCAGCCCGGGAGCGGACTCGAACACCGGGGAGCTGTTTTTT. Translation gives CASSPGADSNTGELFF. This rearrangement joins TRBV5-1 to TRBJ2-2; maybe TRBD2 (6 bases). The germline V gene encodes CDR1 SGHRS and CDR2 YFSETQ. V was trimmed by 4 bases and J by 0 bases, leaving 13 bases between them. This CDR3 has 16 residues.

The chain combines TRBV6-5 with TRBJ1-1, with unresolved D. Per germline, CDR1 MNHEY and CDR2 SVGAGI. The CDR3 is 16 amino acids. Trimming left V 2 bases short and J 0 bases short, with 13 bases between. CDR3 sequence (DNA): TGTGCCAGCAGTTACACCTCTGGGAGGATGAACACTGAAGCTTTCTTT. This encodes CASSYTSGRMNTEAFF.

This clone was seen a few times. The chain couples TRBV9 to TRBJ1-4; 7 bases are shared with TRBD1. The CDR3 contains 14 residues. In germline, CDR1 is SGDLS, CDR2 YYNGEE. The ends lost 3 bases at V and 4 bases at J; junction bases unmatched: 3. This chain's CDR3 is CASSGGGYNEKLFF. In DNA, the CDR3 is TGTGCCAGCAGCGGAGGGGGCTATAATGAAAAACTGTTTTTT.

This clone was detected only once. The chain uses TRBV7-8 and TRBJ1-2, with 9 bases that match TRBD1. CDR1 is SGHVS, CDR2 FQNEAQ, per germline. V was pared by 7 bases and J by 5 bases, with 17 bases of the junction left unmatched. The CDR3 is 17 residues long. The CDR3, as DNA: TGTGCCAGCACCCTCTCTCCGGCGGGACAGGGATCATATGGCTACACCTTC. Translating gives CASTLSPAGQGSYGYTF.

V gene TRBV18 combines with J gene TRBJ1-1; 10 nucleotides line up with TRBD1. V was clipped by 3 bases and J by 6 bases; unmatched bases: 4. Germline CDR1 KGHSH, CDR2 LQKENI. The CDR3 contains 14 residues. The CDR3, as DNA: TGTGCCAGCTCACCGACAGGGGGCGAGGCTGAAGCTTTCTTT. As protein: CASSPTGGEAEAFF.

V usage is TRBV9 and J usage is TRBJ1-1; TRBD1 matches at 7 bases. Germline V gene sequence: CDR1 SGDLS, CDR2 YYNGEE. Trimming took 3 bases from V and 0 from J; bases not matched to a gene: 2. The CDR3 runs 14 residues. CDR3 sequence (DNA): TGTGCCAGCAGCGAGGACAGGCTGAACACTGAAGCTTTCTTT. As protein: CASSEDRLNTEAFF.

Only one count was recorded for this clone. The CDR3 loop reads CASTGTGGLGGELFF. DNA for the CDR3: TGTGCCAGTACCGGGACAGGGGGCCTGGGCGGGGAGCTGTTTTTT. The chain joins TRBV19 to TRBJ2-2, with 12 bases fitting TRBD1. Germline V gives CDR1 LNHDA, CDR2 SQIVND (reference sequence). Germline trimming cut 7 bases from V and 7 bases from J; bases unmatched to any gene: 7. The CDR3 extends over 15 amino acids.

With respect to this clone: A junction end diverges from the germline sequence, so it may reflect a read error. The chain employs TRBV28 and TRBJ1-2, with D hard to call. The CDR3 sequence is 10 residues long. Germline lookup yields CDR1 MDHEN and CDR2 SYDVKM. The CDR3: CASSEPGYAF. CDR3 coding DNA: TGTGCCAGCAGTGAACCAGGATACGCCTTC.

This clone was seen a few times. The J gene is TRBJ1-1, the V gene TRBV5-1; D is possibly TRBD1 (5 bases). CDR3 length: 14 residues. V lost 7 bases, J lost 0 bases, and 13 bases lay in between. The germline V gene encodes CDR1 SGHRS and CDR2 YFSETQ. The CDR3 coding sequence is TGCGCCAGCGGGGGGGAACTTATGAACACTGAAGCTTTCTTT. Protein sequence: CASGGELMNTEAFF.

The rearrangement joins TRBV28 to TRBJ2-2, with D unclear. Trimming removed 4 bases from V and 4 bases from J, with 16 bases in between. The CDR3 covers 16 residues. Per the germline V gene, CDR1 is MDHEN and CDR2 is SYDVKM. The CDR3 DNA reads TGTGCCAGCAGTTCCTTAACTATGTTTGGCACCGGGGAGCTGTTTTTT. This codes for CASSSLTMFGTGELFF.

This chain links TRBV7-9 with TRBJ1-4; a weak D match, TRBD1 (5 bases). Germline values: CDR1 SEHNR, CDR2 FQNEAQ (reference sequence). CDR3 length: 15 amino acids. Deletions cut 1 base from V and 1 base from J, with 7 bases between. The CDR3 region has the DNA TGTGCCAGCAGCTTAGACGGGGGAACTAATGAAAAACTGTTTTTT. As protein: CASSLDGGTNEKLFF.

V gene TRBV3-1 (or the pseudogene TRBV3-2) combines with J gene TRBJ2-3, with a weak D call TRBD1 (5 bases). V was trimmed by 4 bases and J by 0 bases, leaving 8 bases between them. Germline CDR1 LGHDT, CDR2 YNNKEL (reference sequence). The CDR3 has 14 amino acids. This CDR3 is CASSPRTSTDTQYF. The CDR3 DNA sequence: TGTGCCAGCAGCCCCCGGACAAGCACAGATACGCAGTATTTT.